Listed below are T cell receptor beta chains from one sample, sequenced in a study of blood T cell repertoires in COVID-19. TCRdb's table, derived via immunoSEQ multiplex PCR, lists solely in-frame clones and lacks some. This table has approximately 270,000 clones, more than 85% appearing once. The sample consisted of PBMCs or T cells enriched from blood (not recorded which). The receptor set was obtained from a man aged 35 to 55 who had been exposed to COVID-19. Both conserved end residues are part of each CDR3. A D gene is named only where the DNA matches it firmly. A clone size is listed for some rows: how often the clone was seen (once, few, many), or a class if it is expanded.

TRBJ2-1 | TRBV29-1 | . | . | TGCAGCGCCGGTGGTAGTGCGGGTTACAATGAGCAGTTCTTC | CSAGGSAGYNEQFF
TRBJ2-1 | TRBV27 | TRBD2 | . | TGTGCCAGCCGGTTGCAGCGGGGCCACAATGAGCAGTTCTTC | CASRLQRGHNEQFF
TRBJ2-7 | TRBV7-7 | . | . | TGTGCTAGCAGCCTGTTACCAGGACACTCGGGTTCTTGCGAGCAGTACTTC | CASSLLPGHSGSCEQYF
TRBJ2-2 | TRBV5-1 | . | . | TGCGCCAGCAGGACCAGGGACGGGGAGCTGTTTTTT | CASRTRDGELFF
TRBJ2-1 | TRBV2 | . | . | TGTGCCAGCAGTGAAGACAGGCACAATGAGCAGTTCTTC | CASSEDRHNEQFF
TRBJ1-1 | TRBV9 | . | . | TGTGCCAGCAGCTCCTCGCTAACGGGAGGGGGCACTGAAGCTTTCTTT | CASSSSLTGGGTEAFF
TRBJ2-1 | TRBV7-2 | TRBD1 | . | TGTGCCAGCAGCTACGACAGGGGTTCCTACAATGAGCAGTTCTTC | CASSYDRGSYNEQFF
TRBJ2-1 | TRBV21-1 | . | . | TGTGCCAGCAGCAAAGCGGGGGGGTACAATGAGCAGTTCTTC | CASSKAGGYNEQFF
TRBJ1-5 | TRBV9 | . | . | TGTGCCAGCAGTTTCACAGGCAATCAGCCCCAGCATTTT | CASSFTGNQPQHF
TRBJ1-2 | TRBV28 | . | . | TGTGCCAGCAGTTGGGTTGGACACTCTTTAGGCTACACCTTC | CASSWVGHSLGYTF
TRBJ2-1 | TRBV24-1 | . | . | TGTGCCACCAGTGATTACTCTAGGGAGAATGAGCAGTTCTTC | CATSDYSRENEQFF
TRBJ2-6 | TRBV28 | . | . | TGTGCCAGCAGGGAAGGGGCTACCGGGGCCAACGTCCTGACTTTC | CASREGATGANVLTF
TRBJ1-6 | TRBV6-5 | TRBD1 | . | TGTGCCAGCAGTTTACAGGGGAGTTGGTCACCCCTCCACTTT | CASSLQGSWSPLHF
TRBJ1-6 | TRBV7-6 | TRBD1 | . | TGTGCCAGCAGCTTGGGAACCGGGACAGGGGGCATGTCACCCCTCCACTTT | CASSLGTGTGGMSPLHF
TRBJ2-1 | TRBV24-1 | TRBD2 | . | TGTGCCACCAGTGATATACAAGCGGGAGGGCTTGACAATGAGCAGTTCTTC | CATSDIQAGGLDNEQFF
TRBJ1-1 | TRBV3-1/TRBV3-2 | . | . | TGTGCCAGCAGCCTTACAAGTGCTGAAGCTTTCTTT | CASSLTSAEAFF
TRBJ1-5 | TRBV28 | . | . | TGTGCCAGCAGTTTGGGGCTGGAGCCCCAGCATTTT | CASSLGLEPQHF
TRBJ1-2 | TRBV30 | . | . | TGTGCCTGGAGTAATAAGGACAGTCGGTACTATGGCTACACCTTC | CAWSNKDSRYYGYTF
TRBJ1-4 | TRBV5-4 | . | . | TGTGCCAGCAGCCCGAGGGGGACTAATGAAAAACTGTTTTTT | CASSPRGTNEKLFF
TRBJ2-1 | TRBV2 | TRBD2 | . | TGTGCCAGCAATAGACTAGCGGGAGGGAACAATGAGCAGTTCTTC | CASNRLAGGNNEQFF
TRBJ2-3 | TRBV30 | TRBD2 | . | TGTGCCTGGGATCGGGGGCTAGCGGGAGTGACAGATACGCAGTATTTT | CAWDRGLAGVTDTQYF
TRBJ1-2 | TRBV7-9 | TRBD1 | . | TGTGCCAGCAGCCGCTATCCGGACAGGGTTAACTATGGCTACACCTTC | CASSRYPDRVNYGYTF
TRBJ1-1 | TRBV30 | . | . | TGTGCCTGGAGTGTAGCGGCGGCAGCCATGAACACTGAAGCTTTCTTT | CAWSVAAAAMNTEAFF
TRBJ2-3 | TRBV27 | TRBD1 | . | TGTGCCAGCAGCCAAACCCCGGGACAGGGAGGCACAGATACGCAGTATTTT | CASSQTPGQGGTDTQYF
TRBJ1-2 | TRBV28 | . | . | TGTGCCAGCAGTCCAGGGTCCTATGGCTACACCTTC | CASSPGSYGYTF
TRBJ1-1 | TRBV30 | . | . | TGTGCCTGGAGTCTATTATCACAGGGCACTGAAGCTTTCTTT | CAWSLLSQGTEAFF
TRBJ1-1 | TRBV30 | . | . | TGTGCCTGGAGTTTCGGGGAGAAGGACCTGACTAACACTGAAGCTTTCTTT | CAWSFGEKDLTNTEAFF
TRBJ1-1 | TRBV19 | TRBD1 | once | TGTGCCAGTAGTCGACAGGGCTCGAACACTGAAGCTTTCTTT | CASSRQGSNTEAFF
TRBJ2-7 | TRBV4-3 | . | . | TGCGCCAGCAGCCAAGATATGGGTGATGAGCAGGTTTCGGCCTACGAGCAGTACTTC | CASSQDMGDEQVSAYEQYF
TRBJ2-1 | TRBV27 | TRBD2 | once | TGTGCCAGCACTACGGAGGCCCTAGCGGGTATTGACAATGAGCAGTTCTTC | CASTTEALAGIDNEQFF
TRBJ2-7 | TRBV10-3 | TRBD2 | . | TGTGCCATACGGACTAGCGGGAGCCTGTACGAGCAGTACTTC | CAIRTSGSLYEQYF
TRBJ1-2 | TRBV9 | TRBD1 | . | TGTGCCAGCAGCGCCAGAGAAACGGGACAGCATGCTAACTATGGCTACACCTTC | CASSARETGQHANYGYTF
TRBJ1-2 | TRBV18 | . | . | TGTGCCAGCTCACCATTGGGCAGGGAAAATGATGGCTACACCTTC | CASSPLGRENDGYTF
TRBJ2-7 | TRBV11-2 | . | . | TGTGCCAGCAGCTTAGCCACTGGGCTTGGTTACGAGCAGTACTTC | CASSLATGLGYEQYF
TRBJ1-2 | TRBV28 | . | once | TGTGCCAGCAGTTTCAGGCTTAGCTATGGCTACACCTTC | CASSFRLSYGYTF
TRBJ2-7 | TRBV13 | TRBD2 | . | TGTGCCAGCAGCACCTCCGGGACTAGTACGTACGAGCAGTACTTC | CASSTSGTSTYEQYF
TRBJ1-1 | TRBV10-3 | TRBD1 | . | TGTGCCACCCGGTGGCAGGGGGCGCCCATCACTGAAGCTTTCTTT | CATRWQGAPITEAFF
TRBJ1-6 | TRBV2 | TRBD1 | . | TGTGCCAGCAGGAAGACAGGGCAGAATTCACCCCTCCACTTT | CASRKTGQNSPLHF
TRBJ2-1 | TRBV7-3 | TRBD2 | . | TGTGCCAGCAGCTTAAGGGGTAGCGGGAGCTCCTACAATGAGCAGTTCTTC | CASSLRGSGSSYNEQFF
TRBJ2-1 | TRBV27 | TRBD2 | . | TGTGCCAGCCACCCTAGCGGGGGGTACAATGAGCAGTTCTTC | CASHPSGGYNEQFF
TRBJ1-1 | TRBV4-2 | . | . | TGTGCCAGCAGCCATGACAAGGTTGAAGCTTTCTTT | CASSHDKVEAFF